This TCR beta chain was obtained from a study of molecular identifiers for immune sequencing clone quantification. Study conclusions and caveats: Over 99% of effector molecules, yet under 1% of naive-cell molecules, were held by clones above 20 RNA copies.

MiXCR was run by TCRdb on the PCR reads, yielding one entry per CDR3 protein. The table records some 88,000 distinct CDR3 sequences, around 20% of them present only once. The germline V gene has CDR1 PRHDT and CDR2 FYEKMQ (reference sequence). This CDR3 is 13 amino acids long. Deletions cut 5 bases from V and 0 bases from J, with 8 bases between. By frequency in the sample, this clonotype is medium-sized (0.01 to 0.1%). The antigen is not known. The sequence was obtained from a human donor in good health. Some libraries in this study had Jurkat cell RNA spiked in. The sequenced sample consisted of naive CD8+ T cells from blood, with Jurkat cell RNA spiked in. As to subset: FACS-sorted CD8+CD4-CCR7+CD45RA+ naive T cells. This chain uses TRBV13 with TRBJ2-7; D might be TRBD2 (6 bases). Here the CDR3 DNA reads TGTGCCAGCAGCCTGGGGGGCTCCTACGAGCAGTACTTC. Translated: CASSLGGSYEQYF.